This T cell receptor (beta chain) is drawn from a study of kidney transplant recipient with SARS-CoV-2 infection. About this clonotype: A much larger clone lies a single base off, so this may be a read error.

TCRdb re-derived calls from the reads in MiXCR, one entry per CDR3 protein. This sample carries 200,000 to 250,000 distinct CDR3 sequences, around 28% of them seen once, and the ten largest clones take roughly 7%. This CDR3 is built from 14 residues. Germline CDR1 and CDR2: MNHEY and SMNVEV (reference sequence). The V end lost 8 bases, the J end lost 1 base, and 15 bases lay between the germline ends. Here the sequenced sample was a blood sample, taken at baseline and around day 120 from a kidney transplant recipient. The receptor was isolated from a male patient aged 30 to 40 who had COVID-19 and was a kidney transplant recipient. The graft donor may have contributed some T cells. The gene calls are TRBV27 and TRBJ2-7, with no clear D. CDR3 protein: CASGPVLGSYEQYF. CDR3 in DNA: TGTGCCAGCGGCCCGGTCCTCGGGTCCTACGAGCAGTACTTC.